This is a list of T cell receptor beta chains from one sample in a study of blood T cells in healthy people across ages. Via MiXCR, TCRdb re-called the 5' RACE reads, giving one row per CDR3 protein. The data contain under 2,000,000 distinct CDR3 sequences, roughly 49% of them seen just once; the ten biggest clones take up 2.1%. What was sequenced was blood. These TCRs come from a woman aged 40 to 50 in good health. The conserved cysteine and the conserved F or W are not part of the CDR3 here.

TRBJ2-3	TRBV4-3	ASSQRLAGGSTDTQY
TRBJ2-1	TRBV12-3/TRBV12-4	ASSLSSWDEQF
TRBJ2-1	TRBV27	ASKRDRVYGLAYNEQF
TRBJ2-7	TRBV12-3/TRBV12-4	ASSLILTVIYEQY
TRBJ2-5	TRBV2	ASNGQGAAREQY
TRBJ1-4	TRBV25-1	ASSGSGTGNEKLF
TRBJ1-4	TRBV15	ATSREFGVLGEKLF
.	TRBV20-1	SATEIAGDQETQY
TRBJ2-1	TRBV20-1	SAPPTGSSYNEQF
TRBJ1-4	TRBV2	ASRLYPGQGARF
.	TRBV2	ASRLGQGVVTQY
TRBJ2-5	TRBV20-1	SARVGAGGWETQY
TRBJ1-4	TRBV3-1	ASSLRTAVTATNEKLF
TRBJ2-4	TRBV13	ASRPGGTGREQY
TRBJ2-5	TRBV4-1	ASSAVPGTVQETQY
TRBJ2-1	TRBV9	ASSSNRNLGNNEQF
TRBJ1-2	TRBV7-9	ASSSPIDRGRGTNYGYT
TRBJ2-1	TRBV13	ASSHRNSLYNEQF
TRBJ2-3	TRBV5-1	ASSLESGGVLTDTQY
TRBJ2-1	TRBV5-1	ASSLAPLAGAVEQF
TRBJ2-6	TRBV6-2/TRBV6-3	ASSYSGYGGSGANVLT
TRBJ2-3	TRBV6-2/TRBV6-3	ASSYGGGRQDTQY
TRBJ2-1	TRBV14	ASSQARANYNEQF
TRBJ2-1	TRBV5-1	ASSLERGDYNEQF
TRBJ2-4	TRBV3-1	ASSQEHGAKNIQY
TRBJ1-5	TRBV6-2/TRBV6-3	ASSYGTGVSNQPQH
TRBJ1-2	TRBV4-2	ASSQGPWGNPNYGYT
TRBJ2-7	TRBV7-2	ASGQDRVYEQY
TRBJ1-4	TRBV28	ASSPTGGSNEKLF
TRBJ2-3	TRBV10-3	AISESTDRGLIADTQY
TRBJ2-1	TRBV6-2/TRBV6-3	ASSPLAGVYSEQF
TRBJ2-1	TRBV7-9	ASSSGLELLRNEQF
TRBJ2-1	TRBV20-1	SASPTSGGGNEQF
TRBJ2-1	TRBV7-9	ASSLGGVQGEYNEQF
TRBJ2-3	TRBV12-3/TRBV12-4	ASSVMAGAITDTQY
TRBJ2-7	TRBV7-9	AGSFRESSYEQY
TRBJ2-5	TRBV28	ASSSGGGANEQY
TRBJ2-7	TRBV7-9	ASTYSGGTYEQY
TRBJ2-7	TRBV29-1	SVEERTGDEQY
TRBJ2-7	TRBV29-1	SVDGGGYEQY
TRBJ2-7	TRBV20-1	SASRSDSYEQY